These T cell receptor beta chains were read from a single sample in a study of blood T cell repertoires in COVID-19. This table comes from immunoSEQ multiplex PCR, and its TCRdb copy is limited to in-frame clones, with some not included. The sample yields 200,000 or so clones, 80% to 90% seen once. The specimen was PBMCs or T cells enriched from blood (not recorded which). The receptors here all came from a young man in a cohort exposed to, infected with or recovered from COVID-19 (not recorded which). Both conserved end residues are part of each CDR3. The order of the fields is D gene, J gene, clone size, V gene, CDR3 DNA, CDR3 protein. The D gene is left open where the match is weak. Expanded clones are given a class, and other clones once, few, many or no size at all.

>.|TRBJ2-5|.|TRBV28
TGTGCCAGCAGTGTTACGACAGTTCTGCAAGAGACCCAGTACTTC
CASSVTTVLQETQYF
>TRBD1|TRBJ1-3|.|TRBV6-5
TGTGCCAGCAGCCCGAGGGACAGCTCTGGAAACACCATATATTTT
CASSPRDSSGNTIYF
>TRBD2|TRBJ2-5|.|TRBV28
TGTGCCAGCAACAAAACACCGGGACTAGCGGGAGGAGAGACCCAGTACTTC
CASNKTPGLAGGETQYF
>TRBD2|TRBJ2-1|.|TRBV18
TGTGCCAGCTCACTACGAGTAGCGGGAGATTCCAATGAGCAGTTCTTC
CASSLRVAGDSNEQFF
>.|TRBJ1-5|.|TRBV5-1
TGCGCCAGCAGCTTGTACGGGGGGCCGGGCAATCAGCCCCAGCATTTT
CASSLYGGPGNQPQHF
>TRBD1|TRBJ1-4|.|TRBV7-2
TGTGCCAGTAAGACAGGGGCCACTAATGAAAAACTGTTTTTT
CASKTGATNEKLFF
>TRBD2|TRBJ2-1|.|TRBV5-1
TGCGCCAGCAGCTTGAGCGGGAGTAAACTGTTCTTC
CASSLSGSKLFF
>.|TRBJ1-1|once|TRBV18
TGTGCCAGCTCACCAAAGAGACTGGGAGGGAACACTGAAGCTTTCTTT
CASSPKRLGGNTEAFF
>.|TRBJ1-2|.|TRBV18
TGTGCCAGCTCTAACCTCCAGGGTGGCGGCTACACCTTC
CASSNLQGGGYTF
>TRBD1|TRBJ1-4|.|TRBV7-2
TGTGCCAGCAGCTTAAACAGGGGCGTTGAAAAACTGTTTTTT
CASSLNRGVEKLFF
>TRBD2|TRBJ2-3|few|TRBV6-4
TGTGCCAGCAGTTTGACTAGCGGGAGGACAGATACGCAGTATTTT
CASSLTSGRTDTQYF
>.|TRBJ1-6|.|TRBV11-2
TGTGCCAGCAGCTTGGGGGGGAATTCACCCCTCCACTTT
CASSLGGNSPLHF
>.|TRBJ2-7|.|TRBV19
TGTGCCAGTAGTAGCCCACTCTACGAGCAGTACTTC
CASSSPLYEQYF
>.|TRBJ2-3|few|TRBV4-2
TGTGCCAGCAGCGCCCGGGACTCACGCACAGATACGCAGTATTTT
CASSARDSRTDTQYF
>TRBD2|TRBJ2-1|.|TRBV5-3
TGTGCCGGACTAGCGGTCTCCTACAATGAGCAGTTCTTC
CAGLAVSYNEQFF
>.|TRBJ1-5|.|TRBV6-2/TRBV6-3
TGTGCCAGCAGTTCCCAAGGGGGTCAGCCCCAGCATTTT
CASSSQGGQPQHF
>TRBD1|TRBJ1-1|.|TRBV3-1/TRBV3-2
TGTGCCAGCAGCCAAGTACAGGGGGCAAACACTGAAGCTTTCTTT
CASSQVQGANTEAFF
>TRBD1|TRBJ2-2|.|TRBV9
TGTGCCAGCAGCGTAGAAGGGACAGGGACCGGGGAGCTGTTTTTT
CASSVEGTGTGELFF
>TRBD2|TRBJ2-1|.|TRBV7-3
TGTGCCAGCAGCCCAGGACTAGCGGGAGTGGGCAATGAGCAGTTCTTC
CASSPGLAGVGNEQFF
>.|TRBJ2-1|few|TRBV27
TGTGCCAGCGTATCCTCCCGGGTCTACAATGAGCAGTTCTTC
CASVSSRVYNEQFF
>TRBD1|TRBJ1-5|once|TRBV27
TGTGCCAGCAGATACACACAGGGGGCGCTCGGTCAGCCCCAGCATTTT
CASRYTQGALGQPQHF
>.|TRBJ2-1|once|TRBV25-1
TGTGCCAGCAGTTTATATAGCGACCACCATGGCAATGAGCAGTTCTTC
CASSLYSDHHGNEQFF
>.|TRBJ1-1|.|TRBV6-2/TRBV6-3
TGTGCCAGCAGTTGGGACTTCGGGACGGCGAACACTGAAGCTTTCTTT
CASSWDFGTANTEAFF
>.|TRBJ2-2|.|TRBV24-1
TGTGCCACCAGTGATTTCGGGACAACGAACACCGGGGAGCTGTTTTTT
CATSDFGTTNTGELFF
>.|TRBJ2-2|once|TRBV29-1
TGCAGCGTTGATAATGGACAGCGGAGTCCGGCCGGGGAGCTGTTTTTT
CSVDNGQRSPAGELFF
>TRBD1|TRBJ2-7|.|TRBV27
TGTGCCAGCAGCAGCCGACAGGGGCTCTACGAGCAGTACTTC
CASSSRQGLYEQYF
>.|TRBJ2-3|.|TRBV2
TGTGCCAGCCGGTCCTCAGGGGGCACAGATACGCAGTATTTT
CASRSSGGTDTQYF
>.|TRBJ2-7|.|TRBV19
TGTGCCAGTAGTCCTCTTCGGGGGTCTTCCTACGAGCAGTACTTC
CASSPLRGSSYEQYF
>.|TRBJ2-7|.|TRBV2
TGTGCCACACAACCGGGACAAAGTGTTGGGGAGCAGTACTTC
CATQPGQSVGEQYF
>TRBD1|TRBJ1-2|.|TRBV28
TGTGCCAGCAGTCCGGGACAGGCCCCTAAAGCCTACACCTTC
CASSPGQAPKAYTF
>.|TRBJ2-2|once|TRBV13
TGTGCCAGCAGCTTGCTTTCTCGTCTCGCCCCTGGGGAGGGGGGTTACACCGGGGAGCTGTTTTTT
CASSLLSRLAPGEGGYTGELFF
>TRBD1|TRBJ1-1|.|TRBV6-5
TGTGCCAGCAGGGGCGGACAGGACCCTGAAGCTTTCTTT
CASRGGQDPEAFF
>TRBD1|TRBJ2-7|.|TRBV5-1
TGCGCCAGCAGATCGGGACAGGAAAACGAGCAGTACTTC
CASRSGQENEQYF
>TRBD2|TRBJ2-2|.|TRBV6-5
TGTGCCAGTTGTTGCGGGAGATCCACCGGGGAGCTGTTTTTT
CASCCGRSTGELFF
>.|TRBJ2-7|.|TRBV28
TGTGCCAGCAGCGGCGACAGGTTAGGGCAGTACTTC
CASSGDRLGQYF
>.|TRBJ2-2|.|TRBV5-4
TGTGCCAGCAGCTTGTTAACCGGGGAGCTGTTTTTT
CASSLLTGELFF
>TRBD2|TRBJ2-1|.|TRBV27
TGTGCCAGCAGTTTACTCCCCACCGGGGGGGACGGTGAGCAGTTCTTC
CASSLLPTGGDGEQFF
>TRBD1|TRBJ1-2|.|TRBV7-9
TGTGCCAGCAGCTTAGGGGACAGGGGGAACTATGGCTACACCTTC
CASSLGDRGNYGYTF
>.|TRBJ1-4|.|TRBV6-2/TRBV6-3
TGTGCCAGCAGCTTAGATGAAAAACTGTTTTTT
CASSLDEKLFF
>TRBD1|TRBJ1-2|.|TRBV28
TGTGCCAGCAGTATGACAGGGTTCTATGGCTACACCTTC
CASSMTGFYGYTF
>TRBD2|TRBJ2-3|.|TRBV28
TGTGCCAGCAGCGCGCCGGGACTAGCGGGTCGAGATACGCAGTATTTT
CASSAPGLAGRDTQYF
>TRBD2|TRBJ2-2|.|TRBV5-1
TGCGCCAGCAGCAGCAGCGGGATGGCCGCCGGGGAGCTGTTTTTT
CASSSSGMAAGELFF
>.|TRBJ2-1|.|TRBV7-8
TGTGCCAGCAGCTTAGACGAAATAGCAACGGATGAGCAGTTCTTC
CASSLDEIATDEQFF
>.|TRBJ2-1|.|TRBV7-9
TGTGCCAGCAGCTTAGCTCCTTCCTACAATGAGCAGTTCTTC
CASSLAPSYNEQFF
>.|TRBJ1-5|.|TRBV19
TGTGCCAGTACCGATATCGGGGATGACAATCAGCCCCAGCATTTT
CASTDIGDDNQPQHF
>TRBD1|TRBJ1-5|.|TRBV7-9
TGTGCCAGCAGCTTAGACCTGACAGGGGATCAGCCCCAGCATTTT
CASSLDLTGDQPQHF
>.|TRBJ2-2|.|TRBV4-2
TGTGCCAGCAGCCAAGACCTCCCTGGAGGCGCCGGGGAGCTGTTTTTT
CASSQDLPGGAGELFF
>.|TRBJ1-2|.|TRBV7-8
TGTGCCAGCAGCCCCAACTGGGAGGGCTACACCTTC
CASSPNWEGYTF
>.|TRBJ2-1|.|TRBV4-1
TGCGCCAGCAGCCAAGTCTTCGGGCCTAGCCTCTCAGTAGTTAATGAGCAGTTCTTC
CASSQVFGPSLSVVNEQFF
>TRBD1|TRBJ1-2|.|TRBV4-2
TGTGCCAGCAGCCAAGATCGGTTAGACAGGGGGGACTATGGCTACACCTTC
CASSQDRLDRGDYGYTF
>.|TRBJ1-5|.|TRBV7-2
TGTGCCAGCAGCTTAGTTTCGGGCAATCAGCCCCAGCATTTT
CASSLVSGNQPQHF
>.|TRBJ1-1|.|TRBV6-6
TGTGCCAGCGGGAGGGGGGTCCGCACTGAAGCTTTCTTT
CASGRGVRTEAFF
>.|TRBJ1-1|.|TRBV7-3
TGTGCCAGCAGCCTTAACCGGGAGACTGAAGCTTTCTTT
CASSLNRETEAFF